These 12 T cell receptor beta chains originate from one sample sequenced in a study of T cell clonality in common variable immunodeficiency (dated by TCRdb to between 2015 and 2017). Results the study describes overall, beyond this receptor: Fewer deletions and N-nucleotide insertions were reportedly observed in CVID TCRbeta sequences, and highly modified clones with 13 or more V deletions were reportedly absent from CVID TCRbeta sequences.

Library creation used the immunoSEQ multiplex PCR assay. Entries here come from immuneACCESS through TCRdb and include only in-frame sequences with V and J called. Some clones fail to appear in such tables; in the studies checked, an unresolved V gene covers under half of the shortfall, and the cause of the remainder is unknown. The table puts about 34,000 clones in this sample, none counted just once. The top ten hold around 6.7% of the sample. These receptors' targets are unknown. The sample consisted of peripheral blood mononuclear cells. Receptors were obtained from a human donor with common variable immunodeficiency.

About this clone: The sequenced fragment ends 3 residues before the CDR3 boundary, so the rest is inferred from the germline J gene. This sequence joins TRBV30 and TRBJ2-3; either TRBD1 or TRBD2 may supply D (5 bases each). Trimming cost V 2 bases and J 6 bases, with 27 bases left between them. Germline CDR1 and CDR2: GTSNPN and SVGIG (reference sequence). The CDR3 is 18 residues long. The CDR3 is CAWSILGVPAQGADTQYF. The CDR3 bases that were read are TGTGCCTGGAGTATCCTGGGAGTGCCTGCGCAAGGGGCGGATACG.

Worth noting for this clone: The CDR3 end is not reached by the read, which stops 3 residues before it; the germline J gene fills it in. V usage is TRBV7-8 and J usage is TRBJ2-5; D is unresolved. V was pared by 1 base and J by 5 bases, with 8 bases between. The germline V gene encodes CDR1 SGHVS and CDR2 FQNEAQ. This CDR3 spans 13 amino acids. This CDR3 reads CASSLELPETQYF. The sequenced part of the CDR3 DNA is TGTGCCAGCAGCTTAGAACTGCCGGAGACC.

This clone was counted ten times or more. Coverage ceases 3 residues before the CDR3 finishes, and the germline J gene fills in the end. J is TRBJ2-2 and V is TRBV4-2; 9 bases fit TRBD1. The CDR3 is 17 residues long. The germline V gene has CDR1 LGHNA and CDR2 YNFKEQ. The V segment lost 2 bases and the J segment 4 bases; nucleotides outside the gene matches: 8. The part of the CDR3 DNA that was read is TGTGCCAGCAGCCAAACTCAACAGGGGGCGCGCACCGGGGAG. It encodes CASSQTQQGARTGE. The full CDR3 protein is CASSQTQQGARTGELFF.

The CDR3 here is CASAHRDRGNEQYF. The sequenced part of the CDR3 DNA is TGTGCCAGCGCACACCGGGACAGGGGTAACGAG. The chain uses TRBV7-2 and TRBJ2-7, with 10 bases identical to TRBD1. The CDR3 end falls 3 residues outside the read, so it is completed with the germline J gene. V lost 8 bases, J lost 5 bases, and 9 bases stayed unmatched. This CDR3 has 14 amino acids. Germline V CDR1 and CDR2: SGHTA, FQGNSA.

Regarding this clone: From the germline J gene comes the end of the CDR3, since the read stops 3 residues before it. The chain has TRBV7-9 and TRBJ2-7; 10 positions agree with TRBD1. V trimming: 3 bases; J trimming: 4 bases; junction bases outside the gene matches: 3. Per germline, CDR1 SEHNR and CDR2 FQNEAQ (reference sequence). The CDR3 extends over 14 amino acids. CDR3 region: CASSLGQGIYEQYF. The sequenced part of the CDR3 DNA is TGTGCCAGCAGCTTGGGACAGGGGATATACGAG.

This clone was seen at least ten times. The sequenced fragment ends 3 residues before the CDR3 boundary, so the rest is inferred from the germline J gene. This chain joins TRBV16 and TRBJ1-4; possible D gene TRBD1, 5 bases. Per the germline V gene, CDR1 is KGHSY and CDR2 is FQNENV. The CDR3 length is 16 residues. V was pared by 0 bases and J by 4 bases, with 12 bases between. CDR3 DNA, as far as it was read: TGTGCCAGCAGCCAATCCGGGGGAGGGCGTAATGAAAAA. Its protein is CASSQSGGGRNEK. The whole CDR3 sequence is CASSQSGGGRNEKLFF.

This clone has a handful of counts. The read terminates 3 residues ahead of where the CDR3 ends, so the germline J gene completes it. The chain joins TRBV19 to TRBJ1-2; the D is unclear. The CDR3 is 15 amino acids. Germline V lookup: CDR1 LNHDA, CDR2 SQIVND (reference sequence). Trimming cost V 1 base and J 3 bases, with 12 bases left between them. Partial CDR3 DNA: TGTGCCAGTAGTATAGTTGGTAGTTTCGACTATGGC. Amino acid sequence: CASSIVGSFDYG. The entire CDR3 reads CASSIVGSFDYGYTF.

The CDR3 bases that were read are TGTGCCAGCAGCATCCGGGACAGGTACTACGAG. Encoded protein: CASSIRDRYYE. Given in full, the CDR3 is CASSIRDRYYEQYF. The V gene is TRBV11-2, the J gene TRBJ2-7, with 8 positions matching TRBD1. The read falls 3 residues short of the CDR3 end, and the missing part is taken from the germline J gene. Germline V gene data show CDR1 as SGHAT and CDR2 as FQNNGV. This CDR3 has 14 amino acids. V dropped 5 bases and J dropped 3; count of bases not matched to a gene: 6.

This clone was seen at least ten times. The read comes to an end 3 residues before the CDR3 does, leaving the germline J gene to fill in the end. The rearrangement joins TRBV13 to TRBJ1-1; 8 positions match TRBD1. Per germline, CDR1 PRHDT and CDR2 FYEKMQ (reference sequence). CDR3 length equals 14 residues. V was clipped by 5 bases and J by 5 bases; unmatched bases: 7. The CDR3 reads CASSRTGRRTEAFF. The sequenced part of the CDR3 DNA is TGTGCCAGCAGCCGGACAGGGCGGCGGACTGAA.

Only a few counts were recorded for this clone. The read terminates 3 residues before the CDR3 end, so the remaining end is supplied by the germline J gene. This chain uses TRBV30 with TRBJ2-1; 8 positions agree with TRBD2. CDR3 length: 14 amino acids. From germline, CDR1 is GTSNPN and CDR2 SVGIG (reference sequence). V was clipped by 5 bases and J by 0 bases; unmatched bases: 3. CDR3 DNA (partial): TGTGCCTGGTTGAGCGGGAGCTCCTACAATGAG. Translation gives CAWLSGSSYNE. The whole CDR3 reads CAWLSGSSYNEQFF. The full variable domain, rest sourced from reference TRBV30 and TRBJ2-1, is SQTIHQWPATLVQPVGSPLSLECTVEGTSNPNLYWYRQAAGRGLQLLFYSVGIGQISSEVPQNLSASRPQDRQFILSSKKLLLSDSGFYLCAWLSGSSYNEQFFGPGTRLTVL.

This clone was seen many times. The CDR3 spells CAWSGIGGGNEKLFF. The sequenced CDR3 bases are TGTGCCTGGAGCGGTATAGGGGGTGGGAATGAAAAA. V usage is TRBV30 and J usage is TRBJ1-4; D is perhaps TRBD1 (6 bases). The read terminates 3 residues ahead of where the CDR3 ends, so the germline J gene completes it. V lost 3 bases and J 5 bases, leaving 16 bases between the germline ends. Germline V gene lookup returns CDR1 GTSNPN and CDR2 SVGIG (reference sequence). This CDR3 region has 15 residues.

This clone was seen many times. The read ends 3 residues shy of where the CDR3 ends; the end is completed using the germline J gene. V usage is TRBV6-1 and J usage is TRBJ1-1; TRBD1 matches at 8 bases. Looked up from germline, CDR1 is MNHNS and CDR2 is SASEGT. CDR3 size: 14 residues. After removal of 4 bases from V and 4 bases from J, the junction contained 5 bases not matched to a gene. CDR3 sequence reads: CASSASGGGTEAFF. CDR3 bases read: TGTGCCAGCAGTGCGTCAGGGGGCGGCACTGAA.